The present TCR beta chain was sequenced within a study of blood T cell repertoires in COVID-19. Germline V gene sequence: CDR1 SGHDT, CDR2 YYEEEE. With V trimmed by 5 bases and J by 0 bases, 7 bases remained unmatched. The CDR3 is 16 residues long. Sequencing used immunoSEQ multiplex PCR; TCRdb keeps in-frame clones, though not all of them. The sample carries under 300,000 clones, 89% recorded once. V usage is TRBV5-6 and J usage is TRBJ2-1, with 8 bases identical to TRBD2. Sequenced material: peripheral blood. This receptor was obtained from a middle-aged woman who had recovered from COVID-19. This CDR3 is CASSWTSRSSYNEQFF. DNA for the CDR3: TGTGCCAGCAGTTGGACTAGCAGGAGCTCCTACAATGAGCAGTTCTTC. The entire variable domain, with the rest obtained from reference TRBV5-6 and TRBJ2-1, is as follows: DAGVTQSPTHLIKTRGQQVTLRCSPKSGHDTVSWYQQALGQGPQFIFQYYEEEERQRGNFPDRFSGHQFPNYSSELNVNALLLGDSALYLCASSWTSRSSYNEQFFGPGTRLTVL.